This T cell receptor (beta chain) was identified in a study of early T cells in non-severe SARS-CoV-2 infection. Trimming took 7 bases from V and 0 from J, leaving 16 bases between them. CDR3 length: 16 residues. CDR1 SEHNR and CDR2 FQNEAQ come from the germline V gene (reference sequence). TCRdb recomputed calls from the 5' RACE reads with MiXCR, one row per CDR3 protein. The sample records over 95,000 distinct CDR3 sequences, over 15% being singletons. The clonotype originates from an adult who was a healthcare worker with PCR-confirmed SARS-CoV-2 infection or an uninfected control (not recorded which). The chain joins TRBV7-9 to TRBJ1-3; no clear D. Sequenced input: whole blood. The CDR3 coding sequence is TGTGCCAGCACCTCCCCCGCAGCCTACTCTGGAAACACCATATATTTT. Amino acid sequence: CASTSPAAYSGNTIYF.